Each of the 9 T cell receptor beta chains below was sequenced from the same sample in a study of OX40 agonist ivuxolimab in advanced cancers. Only in-frame clones appear in the TCRdb table, and some are missing; sequencing was by immunoSEQ multiplex PCR. In the table there are 35,000 to 45,000 clones, about 89% of which are singletons. The sample here was CD4+ or CD8+ T cells sorted from blood, taken in a trial of the OX40 agonist ivuxolimab. The receptors come from an adult with an advanced solid tumor such as melanoma, head and neck, liver or kidney cancer.

V usage is TRBV28 and J usage is TRBJ2-1, with 7 nucleotides matching TRBD2. The germline V gene encodes CDR1 MDHEN and CDR2 SYDVKM. Trimming took 4 bases from V and 6 from J; bases not matched to a gene: 6. The CDR3 length is 14 residues. Here the CDR3 reads CASSSMAGVNEQFF. CDR3 coding DNA: TGTGCCAGCAGTTCAATGGCGGGAGTCAATGAGCAGTTCTTC.

The chain has TRBV13 and TRBJ2-7; D is perhaps TRBD2 (5 bases). The CDR3 extends over 14 amino acids. The V end was cut by 4 bases, the J end by 2 bases, with 12 bases between. Per the germline V gene, CDR1 is PRHDT and CDR2 is FYEKMQ (reference sequence). CDR3 DNA: TGTGCCAGCAGCTCCCGGGGAGCGGCCTACGAGCAGTACTTC. Amino acids: CASSSRGAAYEQYF. The whole variable domain, filled in from reference TRBV13 and TRBJ2-7, reads AAGVIQSPRHLIKEKRETATLKCYPIPRHDTVYWYQQGPGQDPQFLISFYEKMQSDKGSIPDRFSAQQFSDYHSELNMSSLELGDSALYFCASSSRGAAYEQYFGPGTRLTVT.

The chain uses TRBV5-4 and TRBJ2-1; perhaps TRBD2 as D (6 bases). The CDR3 extends over 18 amino acids. Trimming cost V 7 bases and J 0 bases, with 23 bases left between them. Germline CDR1 SGHNT, CDR2 YYREEE (reference sequence). CDR3 loop: CASRPRVLAESSYNEQFF. As DNA, the CDR3 is TGTGCCAGCCGACCGAGAGTTTTAGCGGAGAGCTCCTACAATGAGCAGTTCTTC.

The V gene is TRBV4-1, the J gene TRBJ2-1; D possibly matches TRBD1 or TRBD2 (5 bases each). V lost 3 bases to trimming and J lost 12 bases, with 24 bases between them. The CDR3 is 16 amino acids. Germline V CDR1 and CDR2: MGHRA, YSYEKL. CDR3 coding DNA: TGCGCCAGCAGCCAGACTACCGGGACCAATGATTTTGGGCAGTTCTTC. Translating it yields CASSQTTGTNDFGQFF.

The CDR3 sequence is CASSTTSGRGREQYF. For the CDR3, the DNA is TGTGCCAGTAGTACGACTAGCGGGAGAGGTCGCGAGCAGTACTTC. The chain couples TRBV19 to TRBJ2-7, with 12 nucleotides matching TRBD2. V lost 4 bases, J lost 6 bases, and 7 bases stayed unmatched. This CDR3 is built from 15 residues. CDR1 is LNHDA, CDR2 SQIVND, per germline (reference sequence).

J is TRBJ2-1 and V is TRBV10-3; D is possibly TRBD2 (6 bases). Per the germline V gene, CDR1 is ENHRY and CDR2 is SYGVKD. V was shortened by 10 bases and J by 2 bases, with 21 bases between the two germline ends. CDR3 length: 16 residues. In DNA form, the CDR3 reads TGTGCCACCCAGGGAGCGGGCCCTCGGGCCTACAATGAGCAGTTCTTC. Amino acids: CATQGAGPRAYNEQFF.

Written as DNA, the CDR3 is TGTGCCAGCAGTTATGGGGGTCCGGGAACCCAGTACTTC. This sequence encodes CASSYGGPGTQYF. The rearrangement uses TRBV6-5 and TRBJ2-5; the D call may be TRBD1 or TRBD2 (5 bases each). CDR1 is MNHEY, CDR2 SVGAGI, per germline. The ends were cut back, 3 bases at V and 8 bases at J, with 13 bases in the middle. This CDR3 comprises 13 residues.

This clone was seen only a few times. The chain couples TRBV19 to TRBJ2-3; 10 bases align to TRBD2. Looked up from germline, CDR1 is LNHDA and CDR2 is SQIVND (reference sequence). There are 18 residues in the CDR3. The V gene end was trimmed by 4 bases and the J gene end by 5 bases; junction bases not matched to a gene: 15. DNA of the CDR3: TGTGCCAGTAGTACCCTGGCCTATAGCGGGAGGAGAGAAGATACGCAGTATTTT. Its translation: CASSTLAYSGRREDTQYF.

V usage is TRBV6-5 and J usage is TRBJ2-1; D unresolved. The CDR3 sequence is 13 residues long. Germline V gene sequence: CDR1 MNHEY, CDR2 SVGAGI. The V end lost 0 bases, the J end lost 5 bases, and 5 bases lay between the germline ends. CDR3 nucleotide sequence: TGTGCCAGCAGTTACTCGCGGAACAATGAGCAGTTCTTC. Translating gives CASSYSRNNEQFF.